This TCR beta chain was sequenced during a study of T cell repertoires in cytomegalovirus infection. Study-wide points: Carriage of CMV together with the relevant HLA was identifiable through cumulative public TCR beta family frequency.

A remark on this clonotype: Antigen: not known.

MiXCR was run by TCRdb on the reads, yielding one entry per CDR3 protein. The sample records under 150,000 distinct CDR3 sequences, 30% being singletons. The J segment lost 4 bases and the V segment lost 3 bases, leaving 9 bases of the junction unmatched. The CDR3 is 16 residues long. Germline lookup yields CDR1 MNHEY and CDR2 SVGAGI. The clonotype was recovered from a human donor in good health (CMV status not recorded). Some clones in this sample may be carry-over from other donors' samples. The specimen was CD8+ T cells from cultured PBMCs, collected from culture after CMV antigen stimulation. The V and J genes are TRBV6-5 and TRBJ1-1, with TRBD1 identical over 9 bases. In DNA, the CDR3 is TGTGCCAGCAGTTATCCCTCCGGGACAGGGAGCACTGAAGCTTTCTTT. As protein: CASSYPSGTGSTEAFF.